This T cell receptor beta chain was recovered during a study of CD8+ T cells in alopecia areata. As for treatment: oral pan-JAK inhibitor, 5-10 mg twice daily. Isolated RNA was reverse transcribed into cDNA used as the sequencing template. Profiled with immunoSEQ multiplex PCR; TCRdb holds only in-frame clones, not every one. The sample shows more than 200,000 clones, 64% of them seen only once. There are 13 residues in the CDR3. Germline V lookup: CDR1 ENHRY, CDR2 SYGVKD. V lost 4 bases and J 2 bases, leaving 8 bases between the germline ends. J is TRBJ1-1 and V is TRBV10-3; D gene uncertain. This sequence was found in a human donor with alopecia areata. The specimen comprised CD4+ T cells sorted from blood, sampled at week 4, from a patient treated with tofacitinib. The CDR3 region has the DNA TGTGCCATCAGTGCCCCAACTAACACTGAAGCTTTCTTT. It specifies CAISAPTNTEAFF.